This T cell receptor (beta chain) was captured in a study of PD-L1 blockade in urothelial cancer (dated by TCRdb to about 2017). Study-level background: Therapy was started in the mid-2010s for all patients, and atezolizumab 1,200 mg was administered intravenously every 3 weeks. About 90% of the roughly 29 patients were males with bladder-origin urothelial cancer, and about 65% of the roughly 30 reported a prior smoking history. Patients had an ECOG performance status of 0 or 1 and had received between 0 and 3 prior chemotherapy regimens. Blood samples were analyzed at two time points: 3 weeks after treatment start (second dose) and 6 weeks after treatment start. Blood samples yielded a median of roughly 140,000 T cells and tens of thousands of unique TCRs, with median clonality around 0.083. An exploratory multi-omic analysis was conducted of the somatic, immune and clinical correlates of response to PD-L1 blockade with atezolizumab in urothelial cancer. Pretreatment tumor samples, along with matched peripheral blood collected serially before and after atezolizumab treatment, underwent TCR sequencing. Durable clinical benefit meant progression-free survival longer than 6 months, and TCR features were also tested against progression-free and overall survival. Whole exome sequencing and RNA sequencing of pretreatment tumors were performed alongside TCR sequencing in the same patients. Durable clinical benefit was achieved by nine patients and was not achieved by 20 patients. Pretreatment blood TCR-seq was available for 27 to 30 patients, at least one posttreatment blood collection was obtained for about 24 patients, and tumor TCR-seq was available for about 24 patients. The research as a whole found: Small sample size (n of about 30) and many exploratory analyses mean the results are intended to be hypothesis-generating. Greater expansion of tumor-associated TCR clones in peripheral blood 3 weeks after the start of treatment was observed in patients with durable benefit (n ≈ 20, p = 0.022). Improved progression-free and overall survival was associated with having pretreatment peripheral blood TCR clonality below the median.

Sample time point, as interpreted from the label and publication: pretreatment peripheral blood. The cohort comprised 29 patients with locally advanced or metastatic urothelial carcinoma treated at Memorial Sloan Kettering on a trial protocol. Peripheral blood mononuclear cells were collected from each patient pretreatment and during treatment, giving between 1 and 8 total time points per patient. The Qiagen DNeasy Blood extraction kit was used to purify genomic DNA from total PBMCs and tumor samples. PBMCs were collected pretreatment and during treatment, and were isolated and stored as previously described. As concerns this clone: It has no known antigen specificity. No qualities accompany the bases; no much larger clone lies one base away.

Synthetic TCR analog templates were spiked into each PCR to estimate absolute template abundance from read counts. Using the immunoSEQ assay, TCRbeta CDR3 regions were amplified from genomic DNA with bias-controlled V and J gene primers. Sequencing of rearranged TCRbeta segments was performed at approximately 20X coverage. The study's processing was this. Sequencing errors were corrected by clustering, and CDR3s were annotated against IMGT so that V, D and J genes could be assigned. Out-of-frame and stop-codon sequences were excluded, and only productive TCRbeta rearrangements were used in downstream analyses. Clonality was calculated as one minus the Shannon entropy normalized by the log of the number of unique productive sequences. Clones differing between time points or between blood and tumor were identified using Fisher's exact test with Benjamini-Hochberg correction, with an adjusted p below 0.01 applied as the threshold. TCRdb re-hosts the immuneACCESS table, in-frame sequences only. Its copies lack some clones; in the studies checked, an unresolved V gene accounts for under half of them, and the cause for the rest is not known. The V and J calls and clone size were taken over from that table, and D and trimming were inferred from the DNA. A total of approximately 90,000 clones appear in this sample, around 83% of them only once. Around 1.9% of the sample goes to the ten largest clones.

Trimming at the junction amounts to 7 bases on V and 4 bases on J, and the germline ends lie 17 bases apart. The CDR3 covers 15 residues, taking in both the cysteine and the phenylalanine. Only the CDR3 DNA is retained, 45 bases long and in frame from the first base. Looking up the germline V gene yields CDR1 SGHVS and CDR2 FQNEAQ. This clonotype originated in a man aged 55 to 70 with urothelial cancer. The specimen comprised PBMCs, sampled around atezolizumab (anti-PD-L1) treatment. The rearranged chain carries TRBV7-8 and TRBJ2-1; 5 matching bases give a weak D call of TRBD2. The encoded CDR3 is CASKPTTAVYNEQFF. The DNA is TGTGCCAGCAAACCCACCACAGCGGTATACAATGAGCAGTTCTTC.